The present T cell receptor (beta chain) was sequenced within a study of shared clonotypes between healthy human individuals. Repertoires were generated with immunoSEQ multiplex PCR, while TCRdb's copy carries only in-frame clones and drops some. This sample has roughly 1.4 million clones, with roughly 98.5% found just once. Germline CDR1 SGDLS, CDR2 YYNGEE. The V end lost 1 base, the J end lost 9 bases, and 18 bases lay between the germline ends. This CDR3 is built from 15 residues. The genes are TRBV9 and TRBJ2-3; possible D gene TRBD1, 5 bases. Sequenced sample: naive CD4+ T cells sorted from blood. Subset indicated: CD45RA+ positively selected. The TCR was taken from a young man in good health. The CDR3 sequence: CASSVKQGGSITQYF. CDR3 DNA: TGTGCCAGCAGCGTAAAGCAGGGTGGATCCATCACGCAGTATTTT. The entire variable domain, with the rest obtained from reference TRBV9 and TRBJ2-3, is as follows: DSGVTQTPKHLITATGQRVTLRCSPRSGDLSVYWYQQSLDQGLQFLIQYYNGEERAKGNILERFSAQQFPDLHSELNLSSLELGDSALYFCASSVKQGGSITQYFGPGTRLTVL.